One and the same sample provided the 4 T cell receptor beta chains below, sequenced in a study of early stage breast cancer tumors. Libraries were prepared by immunoSEQ multiplex PCR; TCRdb keeps only in-frame clonotypes and omits some of them. The sample records some 10,000 clones, about 79% being singletons. Sample: normal breast tissue next to the tumor. These receptors came from a person between 35 and 49 years old with breast cancer.

The rearrangement links TRBV7-2 to TRBJ1-3; D may be TRBD1 (5 bases). The CDR3 has 18 amino acids. V shed 2 bases and J shed 2 bases, with 19 bases lying between them. From germline, CDR1 is SGHTA and CDR2 FQGNSA. The CDR3 region has the DNA TGTGCCAGCAGCTTATGGGGACTGGGGCATTTTGCTGGAAACACCATATATTTT. Residues: CASSLWGLGHFAGNTIYF.

This chain links TRBV4-1 with TRBJ1-1; D is perhaps TRBD1 (6 bases). This CDR3 has 15 amino acids. Deletions cut 2 bases from V and 4 bases from J, with 14 bases between. Germline CDR1 is MGHRA and CDR2 is YSYEKL. The CDR3 nucleotides read TGCGCCAGCAGCCAAAGCCGGGGGCTGGGCACTGAAGCTTTCTTT. This codes for CASSQSRGLGTEAFF.

This chain links TRBV18 with TRBJ2-7; 7 bases agree with TRBD1. The CDR3 has 16 amino acids. CDR1 is KGHSH, CDR2 LQKENI, per germline. V dropped 6 bases and J dropped 3; count of bases not matched to a gene: 14. The CDR3 DNA reads as TGTGCCAGCTCCCCGACACTCGACAGGGCACACTACGAGCAGTACTTC. As protein: CASSPTLDRAHYEQYF.

The chain couples TRBV6-5 to TRBJ2-1; maybe TRBD1 (5 bases). Germline V gene data show CDR1 as MNHEY and CDR2 as SVGAGI. The CDR3 is 13 residues long. The ends were cut back, 2 bases at V and 9 bases at J, with 11 bases in the middle. Written as DNA, the CDR3 is TGTGCCAGCAGTTACGACATTAGGGGTGAGCAGTTCTTC. The encoded protein is CASSYDIRGEQFF.